A selection of T cell receptor beta chains follows, all from one sample in a study of T cells in Graves' hyperthyroidism and ophthalmopathy. MiXCR, applied by TCRdb to the multiplex PCR reads, yields one record per CDR3 protein. The sample contains more than 300,000 distinct CDR3 sequences, about 15% of which appear only once. Material for sequencing was blood. These receptors originate from a young woman with Graves' hyperthyroidism. CDR3s leave out the opening cysteine and the closing phenylalanine or tryptophan.

11	TRBV10-3	TRBJ1-6	AIRDYDDSPLH
13	TRBV3-1	TRBJ2-3	ASSPFRGREDTQY
11	TRBV12-3/TRBV12-4	TRBJ2-3	ASTIGPADTQY
14	TRBV14	TRBJ2-3	ASGGAGASGTDTQY
12	TRBV12-3/TRBV12-4	TRBJ1-2	ASSLVQGRDGYT
13	TRBV6-1	TRBJ1-1	ASSVMRGAGTEAF
13	TRBV4-3	TRBJ1-2	ASSQDGRDIYGYT
12	TRBV18	TRBJ1-5	ASSLRTGDQPQH
14	TRBV20-1	TRBJ2-7	SAINDRDRILIEQY
10	TRBV5-1	TRBJ2-7	ASSWTGNEQY
13	TRBV28	TRBJ1-1	ASSSPTNLNTEAF